This T cell receptor (beta chain) stems from a study of technical replicates of blood from four donors. V lost 3 bases, J lost 4 bases, and 10 bases lay in between. Germline V gene lookup returns CDR1 SGDLS and CDR2 YYNGEE. There are 13 residues in the CDR3. Produced via immunoSEQ multiplex PCR; TCRdb's table is partial and in-frame only. The sample has around 57,000 clones, 97% seen once; the top ten hold 0.15% to 0.25%. The V and J genes are TRBV9 and TRBJ1-1; D unresolved. What was sequenced was T cells isolated from PBMCs. The receptor comes from a human donor in good health. In nucleotides, the CDR3 is TGTGCCAGCAGCGCTTACGTAGCCACTGAAGCTTTCTTT. Translating gives CASSAYVATEAFF.